Listed below are T cell receptor beta chains from one sample, sequenced in a study of monozygotic twins with inflammatory bowel disease. With the 5' RACE reads reprocessed, TCRdb shows one record per CDR3 protein and no DNA. The sample data list some 450,000 distinct CDR3 sequences. Specimen: blood. The receptors come from a human donor with ulcerative colitis or Crohn's disease, or a healthy co-twin of an affected twin (not recorded which). The CDR3 runs from the conserved cysteine through the conserved F or W. Fields, in order: J gene, V gene, CDR3 protein.

J gene: TRBJ1-2; V gene: TRBV12-5; CDR3 protein: CASGLVAAYGYTF
J gene: TRBJ1-1; V gene: TRBV9; CDR3 protein: CASSVLPGGANTEAFF
J gene: TRBJ2-1; V gene: TRBV7-2; CDR3 protein: CASSWRLAGVGNEQFF
J gene: TRBJ1-2; V gene: TRBV4-1; CDR3 protein: CASSYNPTGTVGWNGYTF
J gene: TRBJ1-3; V gene: TRBV5-1; CDR3 protein: CASSLEQSSGNTIYF
J gene: TRBJ2-1; V gene: TRBV7-7; CDR3 protein: CASSPDSHNEQSF
J gene: TRBJ2-3; V gene: TRBV7-2; CDR3 protein: CASSFLAGGRTDTQYF
J gene: TRBJ1-1; V gene: TRBV5-6; CDR3 protein: CASSLAARMNTEAFF
J gene: TRBJ1-2; V gene: TRBV5-1; CDR3 protein: CASSEGHGSTHGYTF
J gene: TRBJ1-2; V gene: TRBV7-2; CDR3 protein: CASSPGTGSGYTF
J gene: TRBJ2-3; V gene: TRBV5-1; CDR3 protein: CASSFGGSYTDTQYF
J gene: TRBJ1-1; V gene: TRBV24-1; CDR3 protein: CATSDPWTDPPAFF
J gene: TRBJ2-2; V gene: TRBV15; CDR3 protein: CATSRDLVSGELFF
J gene: TRBJ2-1; V gene: TRBV19; CDR3 protein: CASSIASQTYNEQFF
J gene: TRBJ2-2; V gene: TRBV6-1; CDR3 protein: CASRDLAGELWGELFF
J gene: TRBJ1-1; V gene: TRBV3-1; CDR3 protein: CASSHTGGVEAFF
J gene: TRBJ2-7; V gene: TRBV6-5; CDR3 protein: CASSWQNSYEQYF
J gene: TRBJ1-2; V gene: TRBV7-8; CDR3 protein: CASSLREGQGAFF
J gene: TRBJ2-1; V gene: TRBV7-2; CDR3 protein: CASSGAVGSYNEQFF
J gene: TRBJ2-1; V gene: TRBV5-4; CDR3 protein: CASSLDPKSYNEQFF
J gene: TRBJ2-5; V gene: TRBV6-1; CDR3 protein: CATETSGGQETQYF
J gene: TRBJ1-1; V gene: TRBV14; CDR3 protein: CASSHSAGAMNTEAFF
J gene: TRBJ2-2; V gene: TRBV30; CDR3 protein: CAWMAVANTGELFF
J gene: TRBJ2-1; V gene: TRBV20-1; CDR3 protein: CSVRRAGNEQFF
J gene: TRBJ1-4; V gene: TRBV12-5; CDR3 protein: CASGPGTGYEKLFF
J gene: TRBJ2-1; V gene: TRBV19; CDR3 protein: CASSNSGGQYNEQFF
J gene: TRBJ2-1; V gene: TRBV20-1; CDR3 protein: CSASHLGGSSYNEQFF
J gene: TRBJ1-1; V gene: TRBV5-1; CDR3 protein: CASSLGSSTNTEAFF
J gene: TRBJ1-1; V gene: TRBV5-1; CDR3 protein: CASSLERDTEVFF
J gene: TRBJ2-1; V gene: TRBV3-1; CDR3 protein: CASSQGTNSYNEQFF
J gene: TRBJ2-2; V gene: TRBV4-1; CDR3 protein: CASSQDRVSGELFF
J gene: TRBJ2-2; V gene: TRBV9; CDR3 protein: CASSQGPANTGELFF
J gene: TRBJ2-7; V gene: TRBV20-1; CDR3 protein: CSARTSGIREQYF
J gene: TRBJ1-5; V gene: TRBV6-5; CDR3 protein: CASSYSWDRGDQPQHF
J gene: TRBJ1-1; V gene: TRBV24-1; CDR3 protein: CATSTGVRTEAFF
J gene: TRBJ1-4; V gene: TRBV6-5; CDR3 protein: CASSYSGRSWEKLFF
J gene: TRBJ2-4; V gene: TRBV7-2; CDR3 protein: CASSLSGSGGKAKNIQYF
J gene: TRBJ2-5; V gene: TRBV7-9; CDR3 protein: CASSLGGSKETQYF
J gene: TRBJ2-7; V gene: TRBV2; CDR3 protein: CASNNRGEQYF
J gene: TRBJ2-1; V gene: TRBV20-1; CDR3 protein: CSARDLGGATYNEQFF
J gene: TRBJ1-1; V gene: TRBV28; CDR3 protein: CASSFFGQMNTEAFF
J gene: TRBJ1-2; V gene: TRBV19; CDR3 protein: CASTLRTGGANYGYTF
J gene: TRBJ2-1; V gene: TRBV4-1; CDR3 protein: CASSSTLGGSYNEQFF
J gene: TRBJ2-3; V gene: TRBV12-3/TRBV12-4; CDR3 protein: CASSPGTSGTRSTDTQYF
J gene: TRBJ2-1; V gene: TRBV29-1; CDR3 protein: CSGRNLGELGYNEQFF
J gene: TRBJ2-4; V gene: TRBV4-1; CDR3 protein: CASSLGVAGVLAKNIQYF
J gene: TRBJ2-7; V gene: TRBV6-6; CDR3 protein: CASSTLTAGYEQYF
J gene: TRBJ1-5; V gene: TRBV18; CDR3 protein: CASSPEGGKVQPQHF
J gene: TRBJ1-1; V gene: TRBV18; CDR3 protein: CASSHRQGGTEAFF